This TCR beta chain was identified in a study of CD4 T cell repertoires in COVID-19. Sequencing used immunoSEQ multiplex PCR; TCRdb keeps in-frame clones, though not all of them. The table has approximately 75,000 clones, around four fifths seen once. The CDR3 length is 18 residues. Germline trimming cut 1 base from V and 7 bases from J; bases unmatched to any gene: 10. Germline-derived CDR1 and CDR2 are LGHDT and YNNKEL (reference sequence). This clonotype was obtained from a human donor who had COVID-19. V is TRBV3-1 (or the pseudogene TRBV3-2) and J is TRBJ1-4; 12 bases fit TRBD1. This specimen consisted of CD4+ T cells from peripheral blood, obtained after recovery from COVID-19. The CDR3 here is CASSQAGTGGEFAEKLFF. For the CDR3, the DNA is TGTGCCAGCAGCCAAGCAGGGACAGGGGGCGAGTTCGCTGAAAAACTGTTTTTT.